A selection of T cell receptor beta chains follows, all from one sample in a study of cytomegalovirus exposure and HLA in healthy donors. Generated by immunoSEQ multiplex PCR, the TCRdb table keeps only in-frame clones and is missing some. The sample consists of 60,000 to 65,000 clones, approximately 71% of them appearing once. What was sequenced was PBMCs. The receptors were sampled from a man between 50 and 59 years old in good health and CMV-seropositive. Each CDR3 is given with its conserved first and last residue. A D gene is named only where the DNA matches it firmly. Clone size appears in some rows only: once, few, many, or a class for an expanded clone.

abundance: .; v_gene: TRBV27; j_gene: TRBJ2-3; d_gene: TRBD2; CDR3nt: TGTGCCAGCAGTTTAGAGGCGCCGGGGGGGGCCCCGGGGACAGATACGCAGTATTTT; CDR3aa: CASSLEAPGGAPGTDTQYF
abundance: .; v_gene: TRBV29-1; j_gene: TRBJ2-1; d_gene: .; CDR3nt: TGCAGCGTTGAAGCCAGGGTGCCCTACAATGAGCAGTTCTTC; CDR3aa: CSVEARVPYNEQFF
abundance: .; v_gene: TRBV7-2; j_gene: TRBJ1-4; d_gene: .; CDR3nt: TGTGCCAGCAGCTTCCACGGGGGTCGTTCGGGGAATAATGAAAAACTGTTTTTT; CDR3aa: CASSFHGGRSGNNEKLFF
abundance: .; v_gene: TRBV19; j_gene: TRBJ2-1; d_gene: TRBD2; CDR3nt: TGTGCCAGTAGTACCTTGGAAGCGGGGGGGCTTTATGAGCAGTTCTTC; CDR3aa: CASSTLEAGGLYEQFF
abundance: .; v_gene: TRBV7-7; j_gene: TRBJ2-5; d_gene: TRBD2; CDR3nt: TGTGCCAGCAGCTCCGGGGGGGAGACCCAGTACTTC; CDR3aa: CASSSGGETQYF
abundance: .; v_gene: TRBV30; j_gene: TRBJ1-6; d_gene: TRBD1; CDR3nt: TGTGCCTGGAGTGTAGGGGGCAGGTACAATTCACCCCTCCACTTT; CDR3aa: CAWSVGGRYNSPLHF
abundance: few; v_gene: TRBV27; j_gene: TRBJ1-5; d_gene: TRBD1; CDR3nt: TGTGCCAGCAGCCCCCTAGACAGGGGTGGCCAGCCCCAGCATTTT; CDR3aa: CASSPLDRGGQPQHF
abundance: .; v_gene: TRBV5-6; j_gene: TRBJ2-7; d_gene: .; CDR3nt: TGTGCCAGCAGGCCAACTATACCCTACGAGCAGTACTTC; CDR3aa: CASRPTIPYEQYF
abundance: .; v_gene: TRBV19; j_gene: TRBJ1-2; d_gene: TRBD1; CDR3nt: TGTGCCAGTAGTATCGGGGACAGGGGCTATGGCTACACCTTC; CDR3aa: CASSIGDRGYGYTF
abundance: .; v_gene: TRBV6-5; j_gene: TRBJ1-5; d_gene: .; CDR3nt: TGTGCCAGCAGTTCCGGAACTAGTCAGCCCCAGCATTTT; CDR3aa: CASSSGTSQPQHF
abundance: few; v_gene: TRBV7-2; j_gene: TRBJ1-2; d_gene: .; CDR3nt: TGTGCCAGCAGCCCACTAGCTAACTATGGCTACACCTTC; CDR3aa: CASSPLANYGYTF
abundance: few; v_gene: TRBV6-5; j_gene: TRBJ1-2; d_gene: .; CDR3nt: TGTGCCAGCAGTTATGGCAGTGGCTATGGCTACACCTTC; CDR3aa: CASSYGSGYGYTF
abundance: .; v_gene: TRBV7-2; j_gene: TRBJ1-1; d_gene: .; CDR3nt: TGTGCCAGCAGCTTAGTAGCGGGAACTGAAGCTTTCTTT; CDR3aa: CASSLVAGTEAFF
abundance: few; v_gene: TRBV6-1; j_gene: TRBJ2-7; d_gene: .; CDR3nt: TGTGCCAGCAGTGGAGGGGTCCAGGGGACCTACGAGCAGTACTTC; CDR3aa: CASSGGVQGTYEQYF
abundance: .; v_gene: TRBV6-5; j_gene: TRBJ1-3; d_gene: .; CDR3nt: TGTGCCAGCAGTTACTCCAAGGGAGGCTCTGGAAACACCATATATTTT; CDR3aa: CASSYSKGGSGNTIYF
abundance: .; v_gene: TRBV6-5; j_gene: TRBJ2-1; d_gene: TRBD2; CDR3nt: TGTGCCAGCATGAGCGGGGGTCAGGATGAGCAGTTCTTC; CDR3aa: CASMSGGQDEQFF